These 18 T cell receptor beta chains were sequenced from one sample in a study of cytomegalovirus exposure and HLA in healthy donors. PCR was performed using 60 Vbeta and 13 Jbeta primers. TCRdb's copy holds only in-frame clones and misses some; the assay was immunoSEQ multiplex PCR. The sample consists of roughly 130,000 clones, roughly 68% of them appearing once. The specimen sequenced was PBMCs. These receptors were collected from a woman aged 45 to 65 in good health and CMV-seropositive.

The chain carries TRBV18 and TRBJ1-5, with D perhaps TRBD1 (5 bases). The V and J ends lost 2 bases and 2 bases respectively, with 16 bases between them. The CDR3 is 17 amino acids. Germline V gene lookup returns CDR1 KGHSH and CDR2 LQKENI. CDR3 protein: CASSPIGTYGGNQPQHF. The CDR3 DNA is TGTGCCAGCTCACCAATTGGGACTTACGGTGGCAATCAGCCCCAGCATTTT.

The chain has TRBV5-1 and TRBJ2-7, with 7 bases that match TRBD2. The CDR3 totals 15 residues. The germline gives CDR1 SGHRS, CDR2 YFSETQ. The J segment lost 0 bases and the V segment lost 0 bases, leaving 3 bases of the junction unmatched. The CDR3 nucleotides read TGCGCCAGCAGCTTGGAATCGGGGGGCTCCTACGAGCAGTACTTC. This gives the protein CASSLESGGSYEQYF.

This clone was seen more than once but under ten times. The chain carries TRBV6-1 and TRBJ1-2; D is possibly TRBD1 (5 bases). V was pared by 7 bases and J by 4 bases, with 19 bases between. CDR3 size: 15 residues. Germline V CDR1 and CDR2: MNHNS, SASEGT. In nucleotides, the CDR3 is TGTGCCAGCACCGTGAAGCAGGGTATATTCTATGGCTACACCTTC. It yields the protein CASTVKQGIFYGYTF.

This rearrangement joins TRBV11-3 to TRBJ1-2, with D possibly matching TRBD1 (6 bases). CDR1 and CDR2 from the germline V gene are SGHNT and YENEEA. Trimming took off 0 bases at V and 7 bases at J, with 12 bases between the two ends. The CDR3 length is 14 residues. CDR3 protein: CASSLDPGAGGYTF. The CDR3 DNA reads TGTGCCAGCAGCTTAGATCCAGGGGCGGGTGGCTACACCTTC.

The gene calls are TRBV27 and TRBJ2-5; 11 bases map to TRBD2. Germline assignment: CDR1 MNHEY and CDR2 SMNVEV (reference sequence). This CDR3 region has 17 residues. V gave up 8 bases and J gave up 1 base; unmatched junction bases: 12. In nucleotides, the CDR3 is TGTGCCAGCGCCCCTTCTAGCGGGGGGCCACTCCAAGAGACCCAGTACTTC. Its translation is CASAPSSGGPLQETQYF.

The chain links TRBV19 to TRBJ1-6; 9 bases are shared with TRBD1. Germline CDR1 is LNHDA and CDR2 is SQIVND (reference sequence). The CDR3 has 14 residues. V trimming: 9 bases; J trimming: 9 bases; junction bases outside the gene matches: 9. The CDR3 sequence: CASQKDRGRSPLHF. CDR3 nucleotide sequence: TGTGCCAGCCAGAAGGACAGGGGACGTTCACCCCTCCACTTT.

V gene TRBV5-4 combines with J gene TRBJ2-2, with a possible D match to TRBD2 (6 bases). Germline V gene sequence: CDR1 SGHNT, CDR2 YYREEE (reference sequence). The CDR3 extends over 16 amino acids. V lost 0 bases, J lost 4 bases, and 13 bases lay in between. The CDR3, as DNA: TGTGCCAGCAGCTTGGAAGCGGGTGGGGTCACCGGGGAGCTGTTTTTT. Translating it yields CASSLEAGGVTGELFF.

This CDR3 reads CASSRRSRTADTDTQYF. As DNA, the CDR3 is TGTGCCAGCAGCCGGCGATCCCGGACAGCCGACACAGATACGCAGTATTTT. J is TRBJ2-3 and V is TRBV7-9, with D perhaps TRBD1 (6 bases). Trimming took off 5 bases at V and 2 bases at J, with 20 bases between the two ends. CDR3 size: 17 residues. Germline values: CDR1 SEHNR, CDR2 FQNEAQ (reference sequence). The entire variable domain, with the rest obtained from reference TRBV7-9 and TRBJ2-3, is as follows: DTGVSQNPRHKITKRGQNVTFRCDPISEHNRLYWYRQTLGQGPEFLTYFQNEAQLEKSRLLSDRFSAERPKGSFSTLEIQRTEQGDSAMYLCASSRRSRTADTDTQYFGPGTRLTVL.

V is TRBV4-2 and J is TRBJ1-1, with TRBD1 matching 9 bases. The CDR3 is made up of 15 amino acids. With V trimmed by 4 bases and J by 7 bases, 10 bases remained unmatched. CDR1 and CDR2 (germline): LGHNA, YNFKEQ. Written as DNA, the CDR3 is TGTGCCAGCAGCCGTGCGGGACAGGGAGATGGTGAAGCTTTCTTT. As protein: CASSRAGQGDGEAFF.

Here the CDR3 reads CASSLRDRGADNEKLFF. The CDR3 bases are TGTGCCAGCAGCCTACGGGACCGGGGGGCTGATAATGAAAAACTGTTTTTT. The rearrangement links TRBV11-2 to TRBJ1-4, with a tentative D call TRBD1 (6 bases). The germline V gene encodes CDR1 SGHAT and CDR2 FQNNGV. V was trimmed by 5 bases and J by 4 bases, leaving 20 bases between them. The CDR3 extends over 17 amino acids.

The rearrangement links TRBV10-3 to TRBJ1-6; 9 positions agree with TRBD1. CDR3 length: 15 residues. Unmatched junction bases numbered 4, after V lost 6 bases and J lost 4 bases. The germline V gene has CDR1 ENHRY and CDR2 SYGVKD. In DNA form, the CDR3 reads TGTGCCATCAGACGGACAGGGGATTATAATTCACCCCTCCACTTT. Residues: CAIRRTGDYNSPLHF.

This chain joins TRBV6-1 and TRBJ2-1, with D perhaps matching TRBD1 (6 bases). V was trimmed by 4 bases and J by 0 bases, leaving 10 bases between them. The CDR3 covers 15 residues. Germline V gene data show CDR1 as MNHNS and CDR2 as SASEGT. The CDR3 sequence: CASSVQGSSYNEQFF. CDR3 in DNA: TGTGCCAGCAGTGTCCAGGGGAGCTCCTACAATGAGCAGTTCTTC.

V is TRBV5-6 and J is TRBJ1-2, with D maybe TRBD1 (6 bases). The V end was cut by 1 base, the J end by 4 bases, with 20 bases between. The V gene's germline CDR1 is SGHDT and CDR2 YYEEEE. There are 17 residues in the CDR3. CDR3 loop: CASSLRDISQSLYGYTF. In DNA, the CDR3 is TGTGCCAGCAGCTTGAGGGACATTTCCCAGAGCCTCTATGGCTACACCTTC.

This chain connects TRBV9 to TRBJ2-3; the D gene is possibly TRBD2 (6 bases). The CDR3 has 16 residues. Per the germline V gene, CDR1 is SGDLS and CDR2 is YYNGEE. V lost 2 bases and J lost 5, with 18 bases in between. The chain's CDR3 is CASSVSGQPRVDTQYF. In DNA form, the CDR3 reads TGTGCCAGCAGCGTTAGCGGCCAGCCCCGCGTAGATACGCAGTATTTT.

The V and J genes are TRBV5-1 and TRBJ2-2; 8 bases line up with TRBD1. Germline V gives CDR1 SGHRS, CDR2 YFSETQ. V lost 5 bases to trimming and J lost 5 bases; unmatched junction nucleotides: 8. CDR3 length: 15 residues. CDR3 protein: CASSSEGQVTGELFF. DNA for the CDR3: TGCGCCAGCAGTTCCGAGGGACAGGTGACCGGGGAGCTGTTTTTT.

The rearrangement links TRBV7-9 to TRBJ1-1, with D perhaps TRBD1 (6 bases). CDR1 SEHNR and CDR2 FQNEAQ come from the germline V gene (reference sequence). This CDR3 has 16 residues. V lost 6 bases and J 5 bases, leaving 22 bases between the germline ends. The CDR3 loop is CASRGDTLPTWTEAFF. Written as DNA, the CDR3 is TGTGCCAGCAGGGGGGACACCCTCCCGACCTGGACTGAAGCTTTCTTT.

The chain uses TRBV6-5 and TRBJ2-2, with D perhaps TRBD2 (5 bases). V was pared by 6 bases and J by 6 bases, with 5 bases between. Per germline, CDR1 MNHEY and CDR2 SVGAGI. The CDR3 has 11 amino acids. The CDR3 nucleotides are TGTGCCAGCAGGGGAGCCGGGGAGCTGTTTTTT. It yields the protein CASRGAGELFF.

This clone showed up just a few times. V gene TRBV5-8 combines with J gene TRBJ1-5, with D maybe TRBD1 (5 bases). From germline, CDR1 is SGHTS and CDR2 YDEGEE. The CDR3 loop spans 15 amino acids. V gave up 9 bases and J gave up 7 bases, with 23 bases separating them. CDR3 loop: CATARGTFSGQPQHF. CDR3 nucleotide sequence: TGTGCCACCGCTCGGGGGACCTTCTCGGGACAGCCCCAGCATTTT. The full variable domain, with the rest looked up from reference TRBV5-8 and TRBJ1-5, is EAGVTQSPTHLIKTRGQQATLRCSPISGHTSVYWYQQALGLGLQFLLWYDEGEERNRGNFPPRFSGRQFPNYSSELNVNALELEDSALYLCATARGTFSGQPQHFGDGTRLSIL.